This T cell receptor (beta chain) appears in the sequencing data of a study of cytomegalovirus exposure and HLA in healthy donors. The study, taken as a whole, reports: Exclusion applied to some V segments, including TRBV6-2 and TRBV6-3, as they were indistinguishable. Among TCR sequences, most were rare, though some public TCRs appeared in many donors.

In regard to this clone: Its antigen is unknown.

The PCR ran on 60 Vbeta and 13 Jbeta primers. Sequencing used immunoSEQ multiplex PCR; TCRdb keeps in-frame clones, though not all of them. The sample carries about 100,000 clones, 80% recorded once. This CDR3 comprises 13 residues. Looked up from germline, CDR1 is SGHNT and CDR2 is YENEEA. Trimming took off 4 bases at V and 9 bases at J, with 13 bases between the two ends. The source is a man aged 25 to 45 in good health and CMV-seronegative. The chain employs TRBV11-3 and TRBJ2-4; TRBD1 might be the D (8 bases). The sample was PBMCs. The CDR3 here is CASSYRGGGIQYF. In DNA form, the CDR3 reads TGTGCCAGCAGCTACAGGGGGGGCGGCATTCAGTACTTC.